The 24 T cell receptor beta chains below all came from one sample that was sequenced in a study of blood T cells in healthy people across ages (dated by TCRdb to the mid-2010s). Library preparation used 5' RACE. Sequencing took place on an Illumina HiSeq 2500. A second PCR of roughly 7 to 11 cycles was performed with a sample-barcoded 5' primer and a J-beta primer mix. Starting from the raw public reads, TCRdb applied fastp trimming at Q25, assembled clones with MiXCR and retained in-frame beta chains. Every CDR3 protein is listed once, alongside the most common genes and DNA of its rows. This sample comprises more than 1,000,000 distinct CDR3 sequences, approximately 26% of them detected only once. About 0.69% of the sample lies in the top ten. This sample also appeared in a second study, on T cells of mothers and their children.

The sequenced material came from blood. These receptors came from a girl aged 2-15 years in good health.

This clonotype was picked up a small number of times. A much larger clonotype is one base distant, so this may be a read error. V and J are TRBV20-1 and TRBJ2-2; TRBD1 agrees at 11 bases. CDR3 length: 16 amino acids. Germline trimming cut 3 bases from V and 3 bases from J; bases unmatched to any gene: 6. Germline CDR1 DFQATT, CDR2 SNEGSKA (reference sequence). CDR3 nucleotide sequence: TGCAGTGCTAGGGACAGGGGGCCAGGTGACACCGGGGAGCTGTTTTTT. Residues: CSARDRGPGDTGELFF.

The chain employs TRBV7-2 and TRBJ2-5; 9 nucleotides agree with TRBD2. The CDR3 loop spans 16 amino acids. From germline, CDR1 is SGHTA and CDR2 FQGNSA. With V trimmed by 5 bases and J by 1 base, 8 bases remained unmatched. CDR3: CASSTRLAVIQETQYF. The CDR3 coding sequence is TGTGCCAGCAGCACCCGACTAGCGGTAATCCAAGAGACCCAGTACTTC.

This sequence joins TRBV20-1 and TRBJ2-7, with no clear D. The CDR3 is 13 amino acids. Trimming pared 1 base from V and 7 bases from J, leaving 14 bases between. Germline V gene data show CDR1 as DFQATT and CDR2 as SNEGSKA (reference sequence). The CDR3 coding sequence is TGCAGTGCTAGAGGCCCCGGGCATGGAGAGCAGTACTTC. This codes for CSARGPGHGEQYF.

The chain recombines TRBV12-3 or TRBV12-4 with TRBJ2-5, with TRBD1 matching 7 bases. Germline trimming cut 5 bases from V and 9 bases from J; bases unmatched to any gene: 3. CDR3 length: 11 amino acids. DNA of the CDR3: TGTGCCAGCAGTCTCGGACAGGCCCAGTACTTC. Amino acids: CASSLGQAQYF.

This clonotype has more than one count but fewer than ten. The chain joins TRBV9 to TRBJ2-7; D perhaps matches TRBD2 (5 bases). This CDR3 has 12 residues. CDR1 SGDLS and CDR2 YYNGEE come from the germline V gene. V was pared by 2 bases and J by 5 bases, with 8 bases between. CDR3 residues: CASSVGNDEQYF. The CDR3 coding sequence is TGTGCCAGCAGCGTCGGGAACGACGAGCAGTACTTC.

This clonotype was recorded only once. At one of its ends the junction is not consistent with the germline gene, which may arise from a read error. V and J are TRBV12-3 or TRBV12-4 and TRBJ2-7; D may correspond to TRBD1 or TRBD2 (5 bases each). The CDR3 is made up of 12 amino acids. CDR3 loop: CASSFARGEQHF. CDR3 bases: TGTGCCAGCAGTTTCGCGAGGGGCGAGCAGCACTTC.

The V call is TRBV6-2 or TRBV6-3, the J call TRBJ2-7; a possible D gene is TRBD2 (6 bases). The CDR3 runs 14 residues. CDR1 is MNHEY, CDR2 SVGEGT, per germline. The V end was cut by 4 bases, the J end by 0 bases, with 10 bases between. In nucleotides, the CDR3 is TGTGCCAGCAGTTCGGAGGGGCCCTCCTACGAGCAGTACTTC. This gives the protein CASSSEGPSYEQYF.

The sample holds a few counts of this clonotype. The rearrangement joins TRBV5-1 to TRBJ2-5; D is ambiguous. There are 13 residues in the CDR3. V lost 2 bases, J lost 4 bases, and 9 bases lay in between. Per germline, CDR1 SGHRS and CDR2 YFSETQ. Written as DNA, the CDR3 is TGCGCCAGCAGCTTCGGTACGCTAGAGACCCAGTACTTC. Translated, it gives CASSFGTLETQYF.

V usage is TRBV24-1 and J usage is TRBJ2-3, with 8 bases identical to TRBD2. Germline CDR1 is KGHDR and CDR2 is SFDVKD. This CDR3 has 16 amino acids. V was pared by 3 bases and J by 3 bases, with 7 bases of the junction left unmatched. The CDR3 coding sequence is TGTGCCACCAGTGATATAAGCGGGAGTGGAACAGATACGCAGTATTTT. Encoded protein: CATSDISGSGTDTQYF.

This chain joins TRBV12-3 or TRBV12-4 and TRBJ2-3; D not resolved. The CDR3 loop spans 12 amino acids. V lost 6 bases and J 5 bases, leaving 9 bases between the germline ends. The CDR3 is CASSSPEDTQYF. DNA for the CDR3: TGTGCCAGCAGCTCCCCCGAAGATACGCAGTATTTT.

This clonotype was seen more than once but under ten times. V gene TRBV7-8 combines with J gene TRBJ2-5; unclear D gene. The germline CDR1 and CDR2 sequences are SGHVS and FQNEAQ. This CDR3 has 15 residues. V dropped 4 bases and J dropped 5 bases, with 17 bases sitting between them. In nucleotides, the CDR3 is TGTGCCAGCAGCTCCCCGTGGCTTGGTGGGGAGACCCAGTACTTC. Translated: CASSSPWLGGETQYF.

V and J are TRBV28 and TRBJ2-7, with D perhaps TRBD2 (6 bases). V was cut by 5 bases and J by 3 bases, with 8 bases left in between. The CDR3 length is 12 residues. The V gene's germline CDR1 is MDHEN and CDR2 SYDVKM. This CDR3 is CASSGTRYEQYF. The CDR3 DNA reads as TGTGCCAGCAGTGGGACTCGCTACGAGCAGTACTTC.

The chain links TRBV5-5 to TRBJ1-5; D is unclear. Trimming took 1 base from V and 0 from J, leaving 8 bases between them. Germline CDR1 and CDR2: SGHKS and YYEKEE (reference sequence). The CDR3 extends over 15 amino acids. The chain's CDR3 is CASSLWAASNQPQHF. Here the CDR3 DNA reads TGTGCCAGCAGCTTGTGGGCGGCTAGCAATCAGCCCCAGCATTTT.

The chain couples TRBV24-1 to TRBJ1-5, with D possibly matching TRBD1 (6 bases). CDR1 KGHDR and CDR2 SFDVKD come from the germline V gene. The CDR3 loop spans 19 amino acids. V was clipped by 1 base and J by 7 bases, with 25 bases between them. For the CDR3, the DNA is TGTGCCACCAGTGATTTTCAGGGGACGGGGGTAATGGTGGGGCAGCCCCAGCATTTT. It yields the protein CATSDFQGTGVMVGQPQHF.

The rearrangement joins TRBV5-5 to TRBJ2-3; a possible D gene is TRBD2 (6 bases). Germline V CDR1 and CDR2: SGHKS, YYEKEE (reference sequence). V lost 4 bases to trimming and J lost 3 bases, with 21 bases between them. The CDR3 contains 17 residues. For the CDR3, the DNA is TGTGCCAGCAGCCCGAGGACTAACGGGAGAATGACAGATACGCAGTATTTT. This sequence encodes CASSPRTNGRMTDTQYF.

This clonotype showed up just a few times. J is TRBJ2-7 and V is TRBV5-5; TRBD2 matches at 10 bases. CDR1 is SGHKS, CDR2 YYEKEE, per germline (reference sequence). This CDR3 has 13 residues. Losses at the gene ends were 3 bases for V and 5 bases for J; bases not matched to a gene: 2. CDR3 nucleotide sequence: TGTGCCAGCAGCTCTCTAGCGGGAGACGAGCAGTACTTC. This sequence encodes CASSSLAGDEQYF.

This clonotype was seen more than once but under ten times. CDR3 bases: TGTGCCAGCAGTTCAATCCAGGACAGCCGCTATGGCTACACCTTC. Amino acid sequence: CASSSIQDSRYGYTF. V usage is TRBV27 and J usage is TRBJ1-2, with D perhaps TRBD1 (6 bases). The CDR3 consists of 15 residues. Germline lookup yields CDR1 MNHEY and CDR2 SMNVEV (reference sequence). The germline V and J ends were trimmed by 4 bases and 4 bases, with 16 bases remaining between them.

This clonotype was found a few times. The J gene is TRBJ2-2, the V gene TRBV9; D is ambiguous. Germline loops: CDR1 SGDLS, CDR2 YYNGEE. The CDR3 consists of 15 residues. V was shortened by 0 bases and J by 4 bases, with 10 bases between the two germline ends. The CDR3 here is CASSVEGPFTGELFF. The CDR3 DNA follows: TGTGCCAGCAGCGTAGAAGGCCCTTTCACCGGGGAGCTGTTTTTT.

The CDR3 reads CASESTSLVNEQFF. CDR3 DNA sequence: TGTGCCAGCGAATCGACTAGTCTGGTCAATGAGCAGTTCTTC. The genes are TRBV7-9 and TRBJ2-5, with D possibly TRBD2 on 6 matching bases. The tail of the sequence fits TRBJ2-1 better, so the J call may be wrong. CDR3 length equals 14 residues. From germline, CDR1 is SEHNR and CDR2 FQNEAQ (reference sequence).

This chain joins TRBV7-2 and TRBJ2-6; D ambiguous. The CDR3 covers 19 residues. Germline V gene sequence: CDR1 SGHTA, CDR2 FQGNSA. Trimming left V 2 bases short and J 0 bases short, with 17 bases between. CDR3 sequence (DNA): TGTGCCAGCAGCTTATTTCCAGGCCTAGGTCTCTCTGGGGCCAACGTCCTGACTTTC. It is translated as CASSLFPGLGLSGANVLTF. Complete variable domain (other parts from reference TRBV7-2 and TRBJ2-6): GAGVSQSPSNKVTEKGKDVELRCDPISGHTALYWYRQSLGQGLEFLIYFQGNSAPDKSGLPSDRFSAERTGGSVSTLTIQRTQQEDSAVYLCASSLFPGLGLSGANVLTFGAGSRLTVL.

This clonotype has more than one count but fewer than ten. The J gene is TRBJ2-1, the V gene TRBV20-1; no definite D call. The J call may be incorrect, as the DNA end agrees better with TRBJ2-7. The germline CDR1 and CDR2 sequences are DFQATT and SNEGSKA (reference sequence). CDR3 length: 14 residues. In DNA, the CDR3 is TGCAGTGCTGCCCACGCATTGGAAGGCTACGAGCAGTACTTC. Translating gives CSAAHALEGYEQYF.

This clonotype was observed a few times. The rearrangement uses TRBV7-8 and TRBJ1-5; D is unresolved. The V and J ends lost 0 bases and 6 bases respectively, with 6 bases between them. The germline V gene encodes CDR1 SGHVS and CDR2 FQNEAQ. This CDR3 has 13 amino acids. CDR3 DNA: TGTGCCAGCAGCTTAGCGGGCTTTCAGCCCCAGCATTTT. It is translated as CASSLAGFQPQHF.

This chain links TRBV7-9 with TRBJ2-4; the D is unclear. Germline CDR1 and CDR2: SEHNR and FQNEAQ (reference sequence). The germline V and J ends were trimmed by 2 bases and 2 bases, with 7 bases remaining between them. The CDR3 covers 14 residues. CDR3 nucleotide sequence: TGTGCCAGCAGCTTAAGCAGTTCCAAAAACATTCAGTACTTC. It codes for CASSLSSSKNIQYF.

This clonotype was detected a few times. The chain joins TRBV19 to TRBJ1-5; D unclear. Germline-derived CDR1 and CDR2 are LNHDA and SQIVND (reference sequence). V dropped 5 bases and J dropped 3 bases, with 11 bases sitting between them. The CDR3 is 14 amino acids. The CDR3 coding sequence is TGTGCCAGTAGTTTGGGCGGCTACAATCAGCCCCAGCATTTT. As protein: CASSLGGYNQPQHF.